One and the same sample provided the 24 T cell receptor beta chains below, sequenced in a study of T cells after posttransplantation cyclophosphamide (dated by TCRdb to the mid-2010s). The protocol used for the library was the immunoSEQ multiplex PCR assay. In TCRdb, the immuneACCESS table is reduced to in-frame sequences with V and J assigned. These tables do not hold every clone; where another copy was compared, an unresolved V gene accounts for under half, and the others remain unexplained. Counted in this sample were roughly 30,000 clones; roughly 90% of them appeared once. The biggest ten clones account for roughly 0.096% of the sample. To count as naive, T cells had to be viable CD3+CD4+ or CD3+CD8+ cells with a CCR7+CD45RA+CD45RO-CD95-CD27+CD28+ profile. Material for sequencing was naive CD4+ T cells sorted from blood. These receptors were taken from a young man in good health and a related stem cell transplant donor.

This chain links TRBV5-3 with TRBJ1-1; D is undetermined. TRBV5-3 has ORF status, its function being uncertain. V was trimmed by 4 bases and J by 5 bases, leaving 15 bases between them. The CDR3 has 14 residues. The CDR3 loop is CARSPDGVGTEAFF. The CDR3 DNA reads TGTGCCAGAAGCCCTGACGGGGTTGGGACTGAAGCTTTCTTT.

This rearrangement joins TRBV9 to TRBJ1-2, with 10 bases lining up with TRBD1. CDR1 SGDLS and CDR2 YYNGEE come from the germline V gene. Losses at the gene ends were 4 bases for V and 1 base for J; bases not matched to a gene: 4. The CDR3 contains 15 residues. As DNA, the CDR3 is TGTGCCAGCAGCTTCCGGGACAGGGGTAACTATGGCTACACCTTC. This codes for CASSFRDRGNYGYTF. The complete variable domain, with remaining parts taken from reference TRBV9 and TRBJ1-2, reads DSGVTQTPKHLITATGQRVTLRCSPRSGDLSVYWYQQSLDQGLQFLIQYYNGEERAKGNILERFSAQQFPDLHSELNLSSLELGDSALYFCASSFRDRGNYGYTFGSGTRLTVV.

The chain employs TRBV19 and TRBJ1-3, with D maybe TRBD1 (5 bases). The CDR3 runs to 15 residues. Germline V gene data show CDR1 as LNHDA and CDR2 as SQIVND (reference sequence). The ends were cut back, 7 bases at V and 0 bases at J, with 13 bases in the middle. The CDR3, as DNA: TGTGCCAGTATGGGAACAGGCCGCTCTGGAAACACCATATATTTT. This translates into CASMGTGRSGNTIYF. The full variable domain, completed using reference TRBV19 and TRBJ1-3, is DGGITQSPKYLFRKEGQNVTLSCEQNLNHDAMYWYRQDPGQGLRLIYYSQIVNDFQKGDIAEGYSVSREKKESFPLTVTSAQKNPTAFYLCASMGTGRSGNTIYFGEGSWLTVV.

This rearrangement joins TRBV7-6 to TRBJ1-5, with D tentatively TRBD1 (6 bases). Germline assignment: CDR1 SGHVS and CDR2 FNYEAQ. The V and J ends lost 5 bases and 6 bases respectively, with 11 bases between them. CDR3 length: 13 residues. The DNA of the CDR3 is TGTGCCAGCAGCCCAGGGGCCGGTCAGCCCCAGCATTTT. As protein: CASSPGAGQPQHF.

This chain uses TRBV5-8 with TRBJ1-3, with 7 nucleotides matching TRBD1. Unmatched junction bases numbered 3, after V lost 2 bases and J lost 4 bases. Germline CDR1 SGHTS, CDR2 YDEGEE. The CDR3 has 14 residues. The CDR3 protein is CASSFRGIGNTIYF. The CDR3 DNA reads TGTGCCAGCAGCTTCAGGGGGATCGGAAACACCATATATTTT.

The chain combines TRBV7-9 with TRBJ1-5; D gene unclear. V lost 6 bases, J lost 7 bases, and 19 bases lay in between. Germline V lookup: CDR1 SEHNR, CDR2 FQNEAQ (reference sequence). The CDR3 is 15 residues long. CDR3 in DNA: TGTGCCAGCAGTTACTCCACGGGGTTAGGGCAGCCCCAGCATTTT. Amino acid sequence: CASSYSTGLGQPQHF.

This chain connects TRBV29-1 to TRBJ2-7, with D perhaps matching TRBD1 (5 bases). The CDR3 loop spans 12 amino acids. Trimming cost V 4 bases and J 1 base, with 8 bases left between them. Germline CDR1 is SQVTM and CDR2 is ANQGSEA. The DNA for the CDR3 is TGCAGCGTTGCCGACAGTTCCTACGAGCAGTACTTC. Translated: CSVADSSYEQYF.

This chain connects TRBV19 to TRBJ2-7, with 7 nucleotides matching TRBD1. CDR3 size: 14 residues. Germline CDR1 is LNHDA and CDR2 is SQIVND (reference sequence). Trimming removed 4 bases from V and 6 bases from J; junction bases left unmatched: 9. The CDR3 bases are TGTGCCAGTAGTACCTACAGGGGATCTTCCGAGCAGTACTTC. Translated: CASSTYRGSSEQYF.

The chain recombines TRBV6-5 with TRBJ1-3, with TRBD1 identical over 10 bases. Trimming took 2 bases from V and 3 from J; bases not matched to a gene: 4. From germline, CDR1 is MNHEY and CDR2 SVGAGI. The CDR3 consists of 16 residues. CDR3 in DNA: TGTGCCAGCAGTTACGCGACAGGGGGCGGTGGAAACACCATATATTTT. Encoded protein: CASSYATGGGGNTIYF.

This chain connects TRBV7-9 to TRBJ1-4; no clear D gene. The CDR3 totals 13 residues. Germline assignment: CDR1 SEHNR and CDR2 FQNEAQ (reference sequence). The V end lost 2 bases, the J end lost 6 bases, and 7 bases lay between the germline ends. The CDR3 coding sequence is TGTGCCAGCAGCTTACTTCAGTATGAAAAACTGTTTTTT. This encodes CASSLLQYEKLFF.

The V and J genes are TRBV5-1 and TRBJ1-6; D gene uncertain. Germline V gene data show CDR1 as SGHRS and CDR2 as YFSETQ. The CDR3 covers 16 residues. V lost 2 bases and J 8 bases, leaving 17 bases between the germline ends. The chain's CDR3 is CASSLISGRLDSPLHF. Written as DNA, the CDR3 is TGCGCCAGCAGCTTAATTTCGGGAAGACTTGATTCACCCCTCCACTTT.

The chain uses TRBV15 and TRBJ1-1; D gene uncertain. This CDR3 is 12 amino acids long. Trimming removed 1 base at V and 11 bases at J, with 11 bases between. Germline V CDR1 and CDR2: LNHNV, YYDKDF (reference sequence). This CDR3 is CATSRVEGKAFF. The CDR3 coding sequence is TGTGCCACCAGCAGAGTAGAGGGAAAGGCTTTCTTT. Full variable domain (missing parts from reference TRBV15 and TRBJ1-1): DAMVIQNPRYQVTQFGKPVTLSCSQTLNHNVMYWYQQKSSQAPKLLFHYYDKDFNNEADTPDNFQSRRPNTSFCFLDIRSPGLGDTAMYLCATSRVEGKAFFGQGTRLTVV.

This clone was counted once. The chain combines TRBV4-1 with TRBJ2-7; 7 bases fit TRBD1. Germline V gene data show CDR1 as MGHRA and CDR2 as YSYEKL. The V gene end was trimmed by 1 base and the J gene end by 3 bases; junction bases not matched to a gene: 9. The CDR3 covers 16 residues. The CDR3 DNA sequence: TGCGCCAGCAGCCAAGGCCGACAGGGTGCTCTCTACGAGCAGTACTTC. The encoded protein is CASSQGRQGALYEQYF.

The CDR3 region is CASSPRVFTDSPLHF. CDR3 bases: TGTGCCAGCAGCCCCCGGGTTTTTACCGATTCACCCCTCCACTTT. This sequence joins TRBV7-8 and TRBJ1-6; the D is unclear. V lost 5 bases to trimming and J lost 8 bases, with 16 bases between them. The germline gives CDR1 SGHVS, CDR2 FQNEAQ. This CDR3 has 15 residues.

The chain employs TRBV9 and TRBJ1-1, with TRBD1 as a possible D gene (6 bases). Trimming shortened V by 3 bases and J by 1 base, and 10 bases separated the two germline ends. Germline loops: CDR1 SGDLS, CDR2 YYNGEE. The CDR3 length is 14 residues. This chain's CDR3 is CASSARQENTEAFF. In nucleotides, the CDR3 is TGTGCCAGCAGCGCTAGACAGGAGAACACTGAAGCTTTCTTT.

CDR3 sequence reads: CASSLAKTAQETQYF. The CDR3 DNA follows: TGTGCCAGCAGCTTAGCGAAGACAGCCCAAGAGACCCAGTACTTC. The chain carries TRBV7-6 and TRBJ2-5, with TRBD1 as a possible D gene (5 bases). CDR1 is SGHVS, CDR2 FNYEAQ, per germline. CDR3 length: 15 residues. V was cut by 0 bases and J by 1 base, with 9 bases left in between.

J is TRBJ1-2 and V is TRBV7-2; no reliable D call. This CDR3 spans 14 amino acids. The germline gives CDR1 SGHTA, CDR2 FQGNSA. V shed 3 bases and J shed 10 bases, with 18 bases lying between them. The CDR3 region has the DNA TGTGCCAGCAGCTTTCAGGAGGCGAGTGTTATCTACACCTTC. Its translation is CASSFQEASVIYTF.

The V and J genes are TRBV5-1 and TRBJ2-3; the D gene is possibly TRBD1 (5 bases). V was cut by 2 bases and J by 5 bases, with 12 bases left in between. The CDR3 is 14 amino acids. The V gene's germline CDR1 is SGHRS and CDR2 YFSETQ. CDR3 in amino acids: CASSFTRGRDTQYF. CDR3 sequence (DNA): TGCGCCAGCAGCTTTACAAGGGGTAGAGATACGCAGTATTTT.

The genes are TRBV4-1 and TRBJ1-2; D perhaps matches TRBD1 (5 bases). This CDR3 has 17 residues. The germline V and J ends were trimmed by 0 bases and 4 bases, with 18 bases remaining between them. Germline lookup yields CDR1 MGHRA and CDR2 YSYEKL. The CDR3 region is CASSQDSSEGGAYGYTF. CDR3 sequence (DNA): TGCGCCAGCAGCCAAGATAGTTCGGAGGGAGGGGCCTATGGCTACACCTTC.

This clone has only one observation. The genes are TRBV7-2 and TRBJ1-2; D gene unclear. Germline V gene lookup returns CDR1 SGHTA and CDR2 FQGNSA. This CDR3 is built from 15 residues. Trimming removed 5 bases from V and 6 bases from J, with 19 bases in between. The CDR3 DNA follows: TGTGCCAGCAGCACTAGAAGGGTAGGCTTGGATGGCTACACCTTC. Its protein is CASSTRRVGLDGYTF.

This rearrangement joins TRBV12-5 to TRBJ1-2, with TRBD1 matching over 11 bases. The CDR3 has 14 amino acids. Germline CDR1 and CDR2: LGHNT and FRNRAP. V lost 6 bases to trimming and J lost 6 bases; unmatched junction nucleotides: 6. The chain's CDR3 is CASGTDRGRDGYTF. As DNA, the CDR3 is TGTGCTAGTGGAACGGACAGGGGGCGCGATGGCTACACCTTC.

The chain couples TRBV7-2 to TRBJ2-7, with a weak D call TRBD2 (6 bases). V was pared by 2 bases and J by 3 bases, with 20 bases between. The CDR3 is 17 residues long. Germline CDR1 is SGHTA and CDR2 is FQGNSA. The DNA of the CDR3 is TGTGCCAGCAGCTTAAATCGGGGAGGTGAGCTATTCTACGAGCAGTACTTC. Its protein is CASSLNRGGELFYEQYF.

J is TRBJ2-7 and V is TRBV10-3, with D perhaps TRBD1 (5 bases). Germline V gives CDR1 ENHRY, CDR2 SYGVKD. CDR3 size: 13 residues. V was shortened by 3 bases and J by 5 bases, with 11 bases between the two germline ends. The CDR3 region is CAISEGVRHEQYF. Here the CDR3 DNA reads TGTGCCATCAGTGAAGGGGTGCGGCACGAGCAGTACTTC.

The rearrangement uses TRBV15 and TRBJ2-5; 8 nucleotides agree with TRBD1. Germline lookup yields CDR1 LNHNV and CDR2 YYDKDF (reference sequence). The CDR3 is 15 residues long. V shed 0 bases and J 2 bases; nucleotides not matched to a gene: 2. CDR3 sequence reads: CATSRDGTGQETQYF. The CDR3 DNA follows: TGTGCCACCAGCAGAGATGGGACAGGTCAAGAGACCCAGTACTTC.